The next 22 T cell receptor beta chains were all read from a single sample in a study of technical replicates of blood from several donors. Repertoires were generated with immunoSEQ multiplex PCR, while TCRdb's copy carries only in-frame clones and drops some. The top ten hold 0.2% to 0.25% of the sample, which has 98,000 or so clones, roughly 96% seen once. The material sequenced was T cells isolated from PBMCs. Every receptor here comes from a human donor in good health.

The chain employs TRBV4-2 and TRBJ2-7; tentative D call: TRBD2 (7 bases). CDR3 length equals 16 residues. V lost 0 bases, J lost 5 bases, and 17 bases lay in between. Looked up from germline, CDR1 is LGHNA and CDR2 is YNFKEQ. The DNA of the CDR3 is TGTGCCAGCAGCCAAGAAGAGTGGGGGGGCCCGGACGAGCAGTACTTC. Translating gives CASSQEEWGGPDEQYF.

The gene calls are TRBV6-5 and TRBJ1-2; 10 nucleotides agree with TRBD1. CDR1 MNHEY and CDR2 SVGAGI come from the germline V gene. This CDR3 comprises 14 residues. The trim removed 2 bases at V and 8 bases at J, leaving 5 bases unmatched. Here the CDR3 reads CASSYGTGAGGYTF. CDR3 bases: TGTGCCAGCAGTTACGGGACAGGGGCAGGAGGCTACACCTTC.

This rearrangement joins TRBV28 to TRBJ2-7; TRBD2 might be the D (6 bases). CDR3 length equals 13 residues. Per the germline V gene, CDR1 is MDHEN and CDR2 is SYDVKM. Trimming cost V 10 bases and J 0 bases, with 13 bases left between them. CDR3 amino acids: CATWDSDSYEQYF. CDR3 in DNA: TGTGCCACTTGGGACTCTGACTCCTACGAGCAGTACTTC.

The V call is TRBV7-8, the J call TRBJ1-2; 11 bases map to TRBD1. The CDR3 contains 16 residues. With V trimmed by 1 base and J by 4 bases, 5 bases remained unmatched. Germline CDR1 SGHVS, CDR2 FQNEAQ. The DNA for the CDR3 is TGTGCCAGCAGCTTAGATGGACAGGGGGCGATCTATGGCTACACCTTC. Protein product: CASSLDGQGAIYGYTF.

The chain combines TRBV5-4 with TRBJ2-3; 7 bases are a match to TRBD1. Per the germline V gene, CDR1 is SGHNT and CDR2 is YYREEE (reference sequence). The CDR3 spans 14 residues. Trimming removed 3 bases from V and 2 bases from J; junction bases left unmatched: 3. The CDR3 loop is CASSSGTDTDTQYF. The CDR3 DNA follows: TGTGCCAGCAGCTCCGGGACAGACACAGATACGCAGTATTTT.

V and J are TRBV30 and TRBJ1-1, with a possible D match to TRBD1 (6 bases). V was shortened by 0 bases and J by 1 base, with 6 bases between the two germline ends. CDR3 length: 13 amino acids. Germline V gene data show CDR1 as GTSNPN and CDR2 as SVGIG (reference sequence). The CDR3 here is CAWSVQGNTEAFF. DNA of the CDR3: TGTGCCTGGAGTGTACAGGGGAACACTGAAGCTTTCTTT.

The chain recombines TRBV6-1 with TRBJ1-2; the D is unclear. Deletions cut 2 bases from V and 7 bases from J, with 11 bases between. Germline lookup yields CDR1 MNHNS and CDR2 SASEGT. The CDR3 covers 13 residues. The CDR3 bases are TGTGCCAGCAGTGAAATTCGGGGAGGTGGCTACACCTTC. Translating gives CASSEIRGGGYTF.

The gene calls are TRBV4-1 and TRBJ2-7; 7 nucleotides line up with TRBD1. The CDR3 length is 14 residues. CDR1 and CDR2 (germline): MGHRA, YSYEKL. V lost 4 bases, J lost 0 bases, and 3 bases stayed unmatched. Here the CDR3 reads CASSPRDSSYEQYF. CDR3 DNA: TGCGCCAGCAGCCCCCGGGACAGCTCCTACGAGCAGTACTTC.

CDR3 bases: TGTGCCAGCAGCTTAGACACGGGAAGCACTGAAGCTTTCTTT. Translated: CASSLDTGSTEAFF. V and J are TRBV7-2 and TRBJ1-1; D gene uncertain. The CDR3 runs to 14 residues. Germline CDR1 reads SGHTA; CDR2 reads FQGNSA. Trimming cost V 1 base and J 4 bases, with 10 bases left between them.

The rearrangement joins TRBV6-6 to TRBJ2-7; a possible D gene is TRBD1 (6 bases). Germline CDR1 and CDR2: MNHNY and SVGAGI (reference sequence). Between the trimmed V and J ends, which lost 2 bases and 5 bases, there was a span of 10 bases. The CDR3 consists of 13 residues. The DNA for the CDR3 is TGTGCCAGCAGTTACGGAACAGGGAACGAGCAGTACTTC. This encodes CASSYGTGNEQYF.

The rearrangement joins TRBV19 to TRBJ1-3, with TRBD1 identical over 7 bases. CDR1 and CDR2 (germline): LNHDA, SQIVND (reference sequence). Losses at the gene ends were 5 bases for V and 0 bases for J; bases not matched to a gene: 7. This CDR3 spans 16 amino acids. Here the CDR3 reads CASSAPGTDSGNTIYF. CDR3 DNA sequence: TGTGCCAGTAGTGCCCCCGGGACAGACTCTGGAAACACCATATATTTT.

This sequence joins TRBV10-3 and TRBJ2-2, with 10 bases matching TRBD1. The V and J ends lost 0 bases and 6 bases, in that order; junction bases with no gene match: 1. The CDR3 runs to 15 residues. In germline, CDR1 is ENHRY, CDR2 SYGVKD. The CDR3 DNA sequence: TGTGCCATCAGTGAGTCCGGGACAGGGGCCGGGGAGCTGTTTTTT. This sequence encodes CAISESGTGAGELFF.

The chain combines TRBV29-1 with TRBJ2-2; 8 nucleotides align to TRBD1. Germline V lookup: CDR1 SQVTM, CDR2 ANQGSEA. V lost 1 base and J lost 4; bases outside the gene matches: 5. The CDR3 covers 15 residues. CDR3 coding DNA: TGCAGCGTTGAAGGTAGACAGGGGAGCACCGGGGAGCTGTTTTTT. Translating it yields CSVEGRQGSTGELFF.

The chain joins TRBV19 to TRBJ1-4; D possibly corresponds to TRBD1 (6 bases). The CDR3 totals 16 residues. CDR1 and CDR2 from the germline V gene are LNHDA and SQIVND (reference sequence). The germline V and J ends were trimmed by 0 bases and 7 bases, with 15 bases remaining between them. CDR3 in amino acids: CASSIDAYREGEKLFF. Written as DNA, the CDR3 is TGTGCCAGTAGTATAGATGCGTACAGGGAGGGTGAAAAACTGTTTTTT.

Regarding this clone: Different DNA sequences within this sample yield the same CDR3. J is TRBJ2-7 and V is TRBV5-1, with 10 bases lining up with TRBD2. The J segment lost 1 base and the V segment lost 2 bases, leaving 3 bases of the junction unmatched. This CDR3 is 15 amino acids long. Germline lookup yields CDR1 SGHRS and CDR2 YFSETQ. The CDR3 loop is CASSLSSGSSYEQYF. CDR3 nucleotides: TGCGCCAGCAGCTTATCTAGCGGGAGTTCCTACGAGCAGTACTTC.

The J gene is TRBJ2-2, the V gene TRBV9, with 7 bases fitting TRBD2. Germline V gene sequence: CDR1 SGDLS, CDR2 YYNGEE. V was pared by 6 bases and J by 7 bases, with 12 bases of the junction left unmatched. There are 15 residues in the CDR3. CDR3 in DNA: TGTGCCAGCACCCATCGGGGGGTCGGAGACGGGGAGCTGTTTTTT. This translates into CASTHRGVGDGELFF.

The DNA for the CDR3 is TGTGCCAGCAGTGTCCGACTAGCGGGAGGGGTCAATGAGCAGTTCTTC. Its protein is CASSVRLAGGVNEQFF. V gene TRBV27 combines with J gene TRBJ2-1, with 14 bases matching TRBD2. The germline CDR1 and CDR2 sequences are MNHEY and SMNVEV (reference sequence). CDR3 length: 16 amino acids. The V segment lost 5 bases and the J segment 6 bases; nucleotides outside the gene matches: 6.

This clone is a singleton in its sample. The V and J genes are TRBV7-8 and TRBJ2-3, with D unclear. The CDR3 covers 15 residues. CDR1 SGHVS and CDR2 FQNEAQ come from the germline V gene. The germline V and J ends were trimmed by 2 bases and 5 bases, with 14 bases remaining between them. The DNA for the CDR3 is TGTGCCAGCAGCTTATCCGGAGAAGTGAGAGATACGCAGTATTTT. Amino acids: CASSLSGEVRDTQYF.

This clone appeared once. The V call is TRBV14, the J call TRBJ1-1, with 8 bases matching TRBD1. CDR3 length equals 21 residues. Trimming at V came to 0 bases and at J to 4 bases, leaving 22 bases not matched to a gene. From germline, CDR1 is SGHDN and CDR2 FVKESK. The CDR3 DNA reads TGTGCCAGCAGCCAAGACAGTAGGGCAGGGGGCGAAGGAACGTGGAGCACTGAAGCTTTCTTT. It codes for CASSQDSRAGGEGTWSTEAFF. The entire variable domain, with the rest obtained from reference TRBV14 and TRBJ1-1, is as follows: EAGVTQFPSHSVIEKGQTVTLRCDPISGHDNLYWYRRVMGKEIKFLLHFVKESKQDESGMPNNRFLAERTGGTYSTLKVQPAELEDSGVYFCASSQDSRAGGEGTWSTEAFFGQGTRLTVV.

As regards this clone: Compared with germline, one end of the junction differs, possibly owing to a read error. Additional DNA sequences in this sample encode the identical CDR3. The chain has TRBV7-2 and TRBJ2-3, with 7 bases aligning to TRBD2. Germline V gene sequence: CDR1 SGHTA, CDR2 FQGNSA. The CDR3 has 16 amino acids. The CDR3 reads CASSPSLATSTDTQYF. CDR3 nucleotide sequence: TGTGCCAGCAGCCCCTCCCTCGCGACTAGCACGGATACGCAGTATTTT.

This rearrangement joins TRBV27 to TRBJ1-1; TRBD1 aligns across 7 bases. The CDR3 has 17 residues. The V and J ends lost 1 base and 6 bases, in that order; junction bases with no gene match: 14. Germline lookup yields CDR1 MNHEY and CDR2 SMNVEV (reference sequence). The CDR3 nucleotides are TGTGCCAGCAGTTTATTTGGGGACAGAGTTAGGACGCCTGAAGCTTTCTTT. Its translation is CASSLFGDRVRTPEAFF.

The V call is TRBV29-1, the J call TRBJ2-3; 12 bases are a match to TRBD2. The CDR3 runs to 16 residues. Germline V gives CDR1 SQVTM, CDR2 ANQGSEA. Unmatched junction bases numbered 8, after V lost 6 bases and J lost 1 base. The CDR3 reads CSVERLAGEGTDTQYF. The CDR3 DNA follows: TGCAGCGTGGAGCGACTAGCGGGAGAGGGCACAGATACGCAGTATTTT.